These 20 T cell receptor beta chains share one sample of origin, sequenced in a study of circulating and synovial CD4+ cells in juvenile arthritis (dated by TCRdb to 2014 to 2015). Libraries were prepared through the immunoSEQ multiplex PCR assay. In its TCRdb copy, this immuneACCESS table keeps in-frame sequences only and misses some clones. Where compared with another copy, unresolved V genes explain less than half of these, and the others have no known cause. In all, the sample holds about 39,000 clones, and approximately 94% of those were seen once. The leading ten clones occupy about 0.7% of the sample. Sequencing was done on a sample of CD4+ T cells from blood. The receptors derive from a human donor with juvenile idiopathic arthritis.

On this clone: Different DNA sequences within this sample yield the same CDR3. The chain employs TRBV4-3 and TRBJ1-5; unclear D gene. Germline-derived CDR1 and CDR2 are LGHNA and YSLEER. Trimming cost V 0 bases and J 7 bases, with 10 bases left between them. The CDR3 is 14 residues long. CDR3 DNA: TGCGCCAGCAGCCAAGAAGGTCGGGGACAGCCCCAGCATTTT. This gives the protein CASSQEGRGQPQHF.

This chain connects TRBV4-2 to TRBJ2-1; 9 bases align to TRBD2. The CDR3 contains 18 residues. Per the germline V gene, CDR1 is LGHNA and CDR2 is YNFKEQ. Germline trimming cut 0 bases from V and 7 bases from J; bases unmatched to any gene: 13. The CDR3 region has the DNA TGTGCCAGCAGCCAAGAGAACCCGCGGGGGGGCTCTAGGAATGAGCAGTTCTTC. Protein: CASSQENPRGGSRNEQFF.

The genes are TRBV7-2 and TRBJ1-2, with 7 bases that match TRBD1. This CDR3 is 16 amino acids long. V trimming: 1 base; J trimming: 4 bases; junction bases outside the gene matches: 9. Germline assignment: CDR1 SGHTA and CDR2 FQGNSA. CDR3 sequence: CASSLERTGDRYGYTF. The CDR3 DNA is TGTGCCAGCAGCTTAGAGAGAACAGGGGATCGCTATGGCTACACCTTC. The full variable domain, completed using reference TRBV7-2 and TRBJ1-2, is GAGVSQSPSNKVTEKGKDVELRCDPISGHTALYWYRQSLGQGLEFLIYFQGNSAPDKSGLPSDRFSAERTGGSVSTLTIQRTQQEDSAVYLCASSLERTGDRYGYTFGSGTRLTVV.

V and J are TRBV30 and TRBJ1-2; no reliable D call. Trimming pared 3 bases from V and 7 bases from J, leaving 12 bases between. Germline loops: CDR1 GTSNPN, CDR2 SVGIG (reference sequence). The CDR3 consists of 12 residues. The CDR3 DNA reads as TGTGCCTGGAGCGCCGAGGTTCGTGGCTACACCTTC. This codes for CAWSAEVRGYTF.

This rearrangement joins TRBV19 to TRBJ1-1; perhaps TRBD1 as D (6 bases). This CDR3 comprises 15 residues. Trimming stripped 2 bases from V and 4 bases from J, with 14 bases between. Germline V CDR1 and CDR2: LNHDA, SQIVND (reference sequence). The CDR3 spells CASSIFGGASTEAFF. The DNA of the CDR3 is TGTGCCAGTAGTATATTTGGGGGGGCCAGCACTGAAGCTTTCTTT. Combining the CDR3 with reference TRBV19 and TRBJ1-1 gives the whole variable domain DGGITQSPKYLFRKEGQNVTLSCEQNLNHDAMYWYRQDPGQGLRLIYYSQIVNDFQKGDIAEGYSVSREKKESFPLTVTSAQKNPTAFYLCASSIFGGASTEAFFGQGTRLTVV.

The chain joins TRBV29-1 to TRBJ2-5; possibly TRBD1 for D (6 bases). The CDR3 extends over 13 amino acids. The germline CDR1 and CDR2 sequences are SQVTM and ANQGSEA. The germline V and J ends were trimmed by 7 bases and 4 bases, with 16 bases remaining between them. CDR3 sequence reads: CSAPDRLRETQYF. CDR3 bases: TGCAGCGCACCGGACAGACTTAGAGAGACCCAGTACTTC.

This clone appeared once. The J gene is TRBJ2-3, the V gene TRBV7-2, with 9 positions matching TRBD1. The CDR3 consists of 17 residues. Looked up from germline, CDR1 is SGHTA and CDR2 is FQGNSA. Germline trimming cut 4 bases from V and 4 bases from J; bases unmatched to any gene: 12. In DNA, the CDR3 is TGTGCCAGCAGCTCCCGCGCCTACAGGGGGCGGTCAGATACGCAGTATTTT. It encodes CASSSRAYRGRSDTQYF.

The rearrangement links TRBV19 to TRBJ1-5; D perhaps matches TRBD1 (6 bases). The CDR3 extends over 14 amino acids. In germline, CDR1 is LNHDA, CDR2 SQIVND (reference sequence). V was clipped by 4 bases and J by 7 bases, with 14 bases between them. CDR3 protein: CASSKEGGMQPQHF. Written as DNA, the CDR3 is TGTGCCAGTAGTAAGGAGGGGGGGATGCAGCCCCAGCATTTT.

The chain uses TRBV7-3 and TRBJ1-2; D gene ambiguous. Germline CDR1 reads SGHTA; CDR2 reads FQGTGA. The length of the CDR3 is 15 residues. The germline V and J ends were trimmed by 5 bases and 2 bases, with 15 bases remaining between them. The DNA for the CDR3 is TGTGCCAGCAGCGCATCCAGGAGGACCAACTATGGCTACACCTTC. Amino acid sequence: CASSASRRTNYGYTF.

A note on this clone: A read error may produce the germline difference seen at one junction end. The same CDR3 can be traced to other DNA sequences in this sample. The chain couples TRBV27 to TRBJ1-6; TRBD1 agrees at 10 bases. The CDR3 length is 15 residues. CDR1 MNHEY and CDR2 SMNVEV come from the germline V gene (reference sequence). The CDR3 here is CASTKTGGINSPLHF. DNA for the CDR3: TGTGCCAGCACGAAGACAGGGGGCATTAATTCCCCCCTCCACTTT.

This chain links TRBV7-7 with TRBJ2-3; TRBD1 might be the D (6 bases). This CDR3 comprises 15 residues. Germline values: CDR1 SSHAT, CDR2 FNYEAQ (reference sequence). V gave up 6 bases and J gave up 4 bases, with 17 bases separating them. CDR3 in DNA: TGTGCCAGCAGTCAAACAGGGTCCCGCGCAGATACGCAGTATTTT. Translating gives CASSQTGSRADTQYF.

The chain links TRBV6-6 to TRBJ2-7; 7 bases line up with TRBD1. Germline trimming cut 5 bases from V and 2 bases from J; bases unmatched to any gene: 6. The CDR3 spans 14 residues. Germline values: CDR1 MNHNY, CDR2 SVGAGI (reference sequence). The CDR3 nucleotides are TGTGCCAGCAGTATGGACAGGACAGCCTACGAGCAGTACTTC. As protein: CASSMDRTAYEQYF.

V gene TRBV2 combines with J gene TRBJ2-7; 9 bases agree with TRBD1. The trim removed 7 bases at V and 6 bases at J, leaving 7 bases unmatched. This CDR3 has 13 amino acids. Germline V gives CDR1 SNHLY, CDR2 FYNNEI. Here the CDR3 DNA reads TGTGCCAGCAAGGGGGACAGGGAATCCGAGCAGTACTTC. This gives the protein CASKGDRESEQYF.

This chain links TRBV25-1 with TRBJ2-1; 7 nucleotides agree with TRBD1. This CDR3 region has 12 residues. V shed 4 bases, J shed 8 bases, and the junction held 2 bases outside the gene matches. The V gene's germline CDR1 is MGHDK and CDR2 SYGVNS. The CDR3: CASSVQGYEQFF. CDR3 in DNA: TGTGCCAGCAGTGTACAGGGGTATGAGCAGTTCTTC.

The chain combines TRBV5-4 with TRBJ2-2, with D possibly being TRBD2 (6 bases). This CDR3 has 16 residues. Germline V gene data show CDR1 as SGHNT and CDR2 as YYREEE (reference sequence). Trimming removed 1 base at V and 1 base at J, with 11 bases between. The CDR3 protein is CASSLFGGENTGELFF. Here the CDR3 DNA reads TGTGCCAGCAGCTTGTTTGGCGGGGAGAACACCGGGGAGCTGTTTTTT.

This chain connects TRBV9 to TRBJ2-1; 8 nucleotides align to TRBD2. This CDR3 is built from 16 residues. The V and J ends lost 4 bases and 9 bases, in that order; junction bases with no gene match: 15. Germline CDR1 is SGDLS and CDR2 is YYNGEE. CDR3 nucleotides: TGTGCCAGCAGCCCAAGAGAAGCGGGGGAGCGGGGTGAGCAGTTCTTC. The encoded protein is CASSPREAGERGEQFF.

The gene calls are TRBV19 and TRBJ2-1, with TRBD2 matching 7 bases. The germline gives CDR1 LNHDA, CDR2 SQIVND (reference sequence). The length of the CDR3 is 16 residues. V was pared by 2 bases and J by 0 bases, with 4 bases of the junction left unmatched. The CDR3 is CASSIMGGSSYNEQFF. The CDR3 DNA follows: TGTGCCAGTAGTATAATGGGGGGGAGCTCCTACAATGAGCAGTTCTTC.

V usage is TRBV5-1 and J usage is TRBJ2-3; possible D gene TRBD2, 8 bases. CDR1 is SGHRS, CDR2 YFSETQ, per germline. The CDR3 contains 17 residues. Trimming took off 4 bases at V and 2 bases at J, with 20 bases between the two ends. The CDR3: CASSQGGTSGSTDTQYF. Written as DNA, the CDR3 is TGCGCCAGCAGCCAGGGGGGGACTAGTGGGTCCACAGATACGCAGTATTTT.

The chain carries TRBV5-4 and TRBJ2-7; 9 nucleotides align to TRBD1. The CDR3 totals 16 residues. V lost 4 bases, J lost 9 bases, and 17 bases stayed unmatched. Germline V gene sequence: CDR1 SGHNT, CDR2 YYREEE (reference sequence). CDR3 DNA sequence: TGTGCCAGCAGCCTCGCCAAAGGGACAGGGCCCTCTACGCAGTACTTC. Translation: CASSLAKGTGPSTQYF.

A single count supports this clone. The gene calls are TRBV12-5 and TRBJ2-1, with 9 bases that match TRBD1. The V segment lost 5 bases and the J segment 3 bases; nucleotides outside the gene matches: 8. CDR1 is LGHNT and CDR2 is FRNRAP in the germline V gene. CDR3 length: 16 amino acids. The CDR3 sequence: CASGTLGQGRYNEQFF. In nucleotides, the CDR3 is TGTGCTAGTGGTACCTTGGGACAGGGTCGCTACAATGAGCAGTTCTTC.